The 8 T cell receptor beta chains below were found in one sample sequenced in a study of technical replicates of blood from a handful of donors. TCRdb's copy holds only in-frame clones and misses some; the assay was immunoSEQ multiplex PCR. Here the sample spans tens of thousands of clones, roughly 94% being singletons. Sequencing used T cells isolated from PBMCs. The receptors here all came from a human donor in good health.

The rearrangement uses TRBV14 and TRBJ1-4; D is ambiguous. The V end was cut by 2 bases, the J end by 5 bases, with 6 bases between. The CDR3 length is 13 residues. CDR1 SGHDN and CDR2 FVKESK come from the germline V gene. In nucleotides, the CDR3 is TGTGCCAGCAGCCAACTAGGAAATGAAAAACTGTTTTTT. Translation: CASSQLGNEKLFF.

The chain couples TRBV4-2 to TRBJ1-1; D is ambiguous. V was clipped by 2 bases and J by 2 bases, with 3 bases between them. Per the germline V gene, CDR1 is LGHNA and CDR2 is YNFKEQ. The CDR3 is 12 residues long. The CDR3: CASSQTNTEAFF. CDR3 DNA: TGTGCCAGCAGCCAAACTAACACTGAAGCTTTCTTT.

V and J are TRBV4-1 and TRBJ1-5; no clear D gene. The V gene lost 1 base and the J gene lost 5 bases, with 18 bases spanning the gap. Germline CDR1 reads MGHRA; CDR2 reads YSYEKL. The CDR3 covers 17 residues. The CDR3 region has the DNA TGCGCCAGCAGCCAAGGGCGAAGTGGGAGGGCTTATCAGCCCCAGCATTTT. Its protein is CASSQGRSGRAYQPQHF.

This chain connects TRBV11-3 to TRBJ1-5; 7 bases align to TRBD1. The junction had 8 bases not matched to a gene; V was cut back by 1 base and J by 2 bases. Germline CDR1 reads SGHNT; CDR2 reads YENEEA. The CDR3 sequence is 17 residues long. The CDR3 loop is CASSLGGDRVGNQPQHF. DNA for the CDR3: TGTGCCAGCAGCTTAGGCGGTGACAGGGTAGGCAATCAGCCCCAGCATTTT. The whole variable domain, remainder taken from reference TRBV11-3 and TRBJ1-5, is EAGVVQSPRYKIIEKKQPVAFWCNPISGHNTLYWYLQNLGQGPELLIRYENEEAVDDSQLPKDRFSAERLKGVDSTLKIQPAELGDSAVYLCASSLGGDRVGNQPQHFGDGTRLSIL.

The V gene is TRBV12-5, the J gene TRBJ2-7; TRBD1 aligns across 9 bases. Trimming removed 5 bases from V and 3 bases from J; junction bases left unmatched: 11. CDR1 LGHNT and CDR2 FRNRAP come from the germline V gene. The CDR3 has 16 residues. In DNA, the CDR3 is TGTGCTAGTGGTAATACTACAGGGGGCGCTTTCTACGAGCAGTACTTC. Protein: CASGNTTGGAFYEQYF.

This chain links TRBV5-1 with TRBJ1-4; TRBD1 might be the D (6 bases). This CDR3 is built from 18 residues. Germline lookup yields CDR1 SGHRS and CDR2 YFSETQ. With 4 bases removed from V and 5 bases from J, the gap between germline ends came to 24 bases. CDR3 DNA sequence: TGCGCCAGCAGCCCGAGGGGGGGGTCTTGGGCCGTGAATGAAAAACTGTTTTTT. This codes for CASSPRGGSWAVNEKLFF.

V usage is TRBV7-2 and J usage is TRBJ1-2, with D hard to call. This CDR3 has 13 residues. Germline CDR1 and CDR2: SGHTA and FQGNSA. V was trimmed by 4 bases and J by 2 bases, leaving 8 bases between them. The CDR3 DNA is TGTGCCAGCAGCTATACAGACAACTATGGCTACACCTTC. Protein sequence: CASSYTDNYGYTF. Complete variable domain (other parts from reference TRBV7-2 and TRBJ1-2): GAGVSQSPSNKVTEKGKDVELRCDPISGHTALYWYRQSLGQGLEFLIYFQGNSAPDKSGLPSDRFSAERTGGSVSTLTIQRTQQEDSAVYLCASSYTDNYGYTFGSGTRLTVV.

V is TRBV28 and J is TRBJ2-5, with 8 bases matching TRBD2. The CDR3 sequence is 15 residues long. The germline V gene has CDR1 MDHEN and CDR2 SYDVKM. J was trimmed by 4 bases and V by 5 bases; bases with no gene match: 9. The CDR3 DNA sequence: TGTGCCAGCAGTCCTACGACTAGCGAATTAGAGACCCAGTACTTC. Translating it yields CASSPTTSELETQYF.